This record concerns one TCR beta chain sequence. The assay was immunoSEQ multiplex PCR, and TCRdb's table has in-frame clones only and misses some. The sample holds about 480,000 clones, around 85% seen once. This entry belongs to a study of Ad26.COV2.S vaccination and SARS-CoV-2 variants. As to treatment: over 15 received Ad26.COV2.S at low or high dose, single or two shots; about five received placebo; per-sample allocation not given. The samples were gathered on day 63 after the first injection of vaccine or placebo. The origin of this receptor is a person aged 18-65 years who received the Ad26.COV2.S COVID-19 vaccine or a placebo. The sequencing here drew on peripheral blood, taken in a trial of Ad26.COV2.S vaccine versus placebo.

The CDR3 sequence: CASNGGLNYEQYF. The CDR3 coding sequence is TGTGCCAGCAACGGGGGGCTCAACTACGAGCAGTACTTC. The chain is built from TRBV9 and TRBJ2-7; D might be TRBD2 (7 bases). Per the germline V gene, CDR1 is SGDLS and CDR2 is YYNGEE. CDR3 length: 13 amino acids. V gave up 6 bases and J gave up 3 bases, with 13 bases separating them.